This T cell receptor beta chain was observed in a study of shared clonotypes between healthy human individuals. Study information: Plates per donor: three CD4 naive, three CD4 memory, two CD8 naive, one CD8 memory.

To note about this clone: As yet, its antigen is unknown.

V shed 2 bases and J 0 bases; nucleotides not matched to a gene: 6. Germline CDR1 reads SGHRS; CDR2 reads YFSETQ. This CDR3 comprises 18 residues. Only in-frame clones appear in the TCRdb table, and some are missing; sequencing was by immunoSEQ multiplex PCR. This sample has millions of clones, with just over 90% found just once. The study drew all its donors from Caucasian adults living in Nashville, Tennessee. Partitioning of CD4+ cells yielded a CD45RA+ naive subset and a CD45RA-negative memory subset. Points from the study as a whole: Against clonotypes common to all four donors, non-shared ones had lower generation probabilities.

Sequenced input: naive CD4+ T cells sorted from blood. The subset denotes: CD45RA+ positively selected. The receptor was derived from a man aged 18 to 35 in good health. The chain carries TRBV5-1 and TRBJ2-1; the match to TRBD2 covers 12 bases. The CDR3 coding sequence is TGCGCCAGCAGCTTCGGACTAGCGGGGTTTAGCTCCTACAATGAGCAGTTCTTC. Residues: CASSFGLAGFSSYNEQFF.